This entry lists 4 T cell receptor beta chains sequenced from one sample in a study of molecular identifiers for immune sequencing clone quantification. A single record per CDR3 protein comes from TCRdb applying MiXCR to the PCR reads. The table has about 500,000 distinct CDR3 sequences, approximately 25% seen once. The sample comprised naive CD8+ T cells from blood, with Jurkat cell RNA spiked in. Subset defined: FACS-sorted CD8+CD4-CCR7+CD45RA+ naive T cells. The receptors shown here come from a human donor in good health. Some libraries in this study had Jurkat cell RNA spiked in.

This clonotype came up many times. The chain is built from TRBV9 and TRBJ2-3, with 14 bases fitting TRBD2. The CDR3 has 16 residues. J lost 6 bases, V lost 2 bases, and 5 bases had no gene match. Per the germline V gene, CDR1 is SGDLS and CDR2 is YYNGEE. Here the CDR3 reads CASSVRLAGGPDTQYF. Here the CDR3 DNA reads TGTGCCAGCAGCGTGCGACTAGCGGGAGGGCCGGATACGCAGTATTTT.

This sequence joins TRBV5-7 and TRBJ2-1; 9 bases are a match to TRBD2. TRBV5-7 is reported as an ORF; its role is uncertain. Losses at the gene ends were 9 bases for V and 8 bases for J; bases not matched to a gene: 15. CDR3 length: 15 amino acids. The CDR3 DNA reads TGTGCCATTAGTCCCCAGCGGGGGGCCGGGGATGAGCAGTTCTTC. Encoded protein: CAISPQRGAGDEQFF.

Worth noting for this clonotype: This sequence may be a read error, since a much larger clone differs from it by one base. This chain uses TRBV5-1 with TRBJ2-5, with TRBD2 matching over 8 bases. Germline V gives CDR1 SGHRS, CDR2 YFSETQ. After removal of 6 bases from V and 5 bases from J, the junction contained 12 bases not matched to a gene. The CDR3 is 15 amino acids. CDR3 DNA: TGCGCCAGCACCCCCCGGGATAGCGGGGATGAGACCCAGTACTTC. It translates to CASTPRDSGDETQYF.

This clonotype was observed a handful of times. The chain employs TRBV19 and TRBJ1-5; 10 bases agree with TRBD1. V shed 3 bases, J shed 4 bases, and the junction held 3 bases outside the gene matches. This CDR3 region has 15 residues. CDR1 LNHDA and CDR2 SQIVND come from the germline V gene (reference sequence). CDR3 region: CASSIGQGENQPQHF. As DNA, the CDR3 is TGTGCCAGTAGTATTGGACAGGGGGAAAATCAGCCCCAGCATTTT.